Listed here are 2 T cell receptor beta chains from one sample, sequenced in a study of metastatic and nonmetastatic thyroid tumors. Until they underwent thyroid surgery, no patient had received any treatment. Using MiXCR, TCRdb re-called clones from the PCR reads. The repertoire includes 30,000 to 40,000 clones, roughly 13% of them detected once, and approximately 9.5% sits in the top ten. Sequencing was performed on blood. The receptors were gathered from a female donor with papillary thyroid cancer or a benign thyroid nodule (not recorded which). Some clones in this sample may be carry-over from other donors' samples.

This clone is a singleton in its sample. A much larger clone differs from this one at a single base, so this may be a read error. The chain couples TRBV7-9 to TRBJ2-1, with D hard to call. Germline CDR1 reads SEHNR; CDR2 reads FQNEAQ (reference sequence). The germline V and J ends were trimmed by 3 bases and 7 bases, with 10 bases remaining between them. The CDR3 is 13 residues long. The CDR3 DNA reads as TGTGCCAGCAGCTTGGTTCTTGCTAATGAGCAGTTCTTC. Amino acids: CASSLVLANEQFF.

CDR3 DNA sequence: TGTGCTAGTGGTTTGACTTCATACAATGAGCAGTTCTTC. The encoded protein is CASGLTSYNEQFF. This sequence joins TRBV12-5 and TRBJ2-1; no reliable D call. V was shortened by 2 bases and J by 4 bases, with 6 bases between the two germline ends. This CDR3 has 13 amino acids. Germline CDR1 LGHNT, CDR2 FRNRAP.